This T cell receptor beta chain appears in the sequencing data of a study of blood T cell repertoires in COVID-19. Study background: Acute and convalescent COVID-19 specimens originated in the United States, Italy and Spain. The analysed material was cDNA or gDNA that came from T cells, B-cell-depleted T cells, or PBMCs.

Source study methods: Estimated nucleated cell counts came from reference gene primer amplification. Profiling relied on immunoSEQ multiplex PCR, and the TCRdb table lists in-frame clones only, not all of them. The DNA gave D and trimming, while V, J and clone size come from that table. This table holds fewer than 90,000 clones, about 83% found once. V lost 0 bases, J lost 7 bases, and 8 bases stayed unmatched. The CDR3 sequence is 16 residues long. The germline CDR1 and CDR2 sequences are WSHSY and SAAADI. V usage is TRBV10-2 and J usage is TRBJ2-1; 8 bases map to TRBD2. The sample taken for sequencing was peripheral blood. This clonotype was obtained from a man aged 65-85 years with acute or convalescent COVID-19. As DNA, the CDR3 is TGCGCCAGCAGTGAGTCGGCACTAGCGGCACGAAATGAGCAGTTCTTC. Translation: CASSESALAARNEQFF.